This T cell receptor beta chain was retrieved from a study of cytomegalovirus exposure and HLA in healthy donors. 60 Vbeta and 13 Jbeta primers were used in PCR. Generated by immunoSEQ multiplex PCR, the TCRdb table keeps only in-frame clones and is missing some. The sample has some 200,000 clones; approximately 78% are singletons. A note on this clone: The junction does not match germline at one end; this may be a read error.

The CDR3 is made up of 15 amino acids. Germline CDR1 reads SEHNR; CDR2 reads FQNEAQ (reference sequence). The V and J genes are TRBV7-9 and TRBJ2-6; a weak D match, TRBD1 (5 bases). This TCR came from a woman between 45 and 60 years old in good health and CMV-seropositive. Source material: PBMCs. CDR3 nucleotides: TGTGCCAGCAGCCGAGACAGCTCTGGGGCCAACGGCCTGACTTTC. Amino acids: CASSRDSSGANGLTF.